This TCR beta chain derives from a study of vaccination and CD4 T cells after COVID-19. For the study at large: Diagnosis preceded the drawing of post-COVID samples by a median roughly 96 days (range 35 to 161).

The Oncomine TCR Beta short-read assay sequenced DNA from cultured CD4+ T cells. TCRdb itself ran the PCR reads through MiXCR, one entry per CDR3 protein. The data hold about 19,000 distinct CDR3 sequences, with 23% observed a single time. This CDR3 comprises 13 residues. CDR1 and CDR2 from the germline V gene are MNHNS and SASEGT. Trimming shortened V by 5 bases and J by 7 bases, and 12 bases separated the two germline ends. By share, this clonotype ranks as medium-sized. Its specificity is unknown. Treatment meaning: roughly 10-day PBMC culture with coronavirus spike peptide pools or control peptides (ViraFEST assay).

Sequencing used cultured CD4+ T cells from blood. The V and J genes are TRBV6-1 and TRBJ1-3; TRBD1 is a possible D gene (5 bases). This sequence originates from a human donor with COVID-19. The CDR3 DNA follows: TGTGCCAGCAGTCTCCGTCGGGGGAACACCATATATTTT. Its protein product is CASSLRRGNTIYF.